The rows below give T cell receptor beta chains drawn from one sample of a study of T cell responses to AZD1222 COVID-19 vaccine. Using immunoSEQ multiplex PCR, the repertoire was profiled, and TCRdb retains in-frame clones only, with some absent. Among around 130,000 clones, 88% were seen once, and the ten largest hold roughly a sixth. Sequencing was performed on peripheral blood, taken on day 0 of MenACWY control vaccination. The receptors come from an adult in good health. Both conserved end residues are part of each CDR3. The order of the fields is clone size, V gene, J gene, D gene, CDR3 DNA, CDR3 protein. A D gene is named only where the DNA matches it firmly. Rows give clone size only sometimes, using once, few, many, or a class for an expanded clone.

>NA|TRBV7-2|TRBJ2-2|TRBD2
TGTGCCAGCAGCTTAAGACCCCTAGCGGGAACCGGGGAGCTGTTTTTT
CASSLRPLAGTGELFF
>NA|TRBV6-2/TRBV6-3|TRBJ1-2|NA
TGTGCCAGCAGTCGACGGGGGCAGGGGACCTATGGCTACACCTTC
CASSRRGQGTYGYTF
>NA|TRBV28|TRBJ2-3|TRBD2
TGTGCCAGCAGTCCCGGGACTAGCGGGAGGGGGACAGATACGCAGTATTTT
CASSPGTSGRGTDTQYF
>NA|TRBV27|TRBJ1-3|NA
TGTGCCAGCCCCGGGCACTGCTCTGGAAACACCATATATTTT
CASPGHCSGNTIYF
>few|TRBV28|TRBJ2-7|TRBD2
TGTGCCAGCAGTCCTCGTAGTAGCGGGGGGGACGAGCAGTACTTC
CASSPRSSGGDEQYF
>once|TRBV4-2|TRBJ2-7|TRBD1
TGTGCCAGCAGCCAGTGGACAGGGGACAGCTCCTACGAGCAGTACTTC
CASSQWTGDSSYEQYF
>NA|TRBV19|TRBJ1-5|NA
TGTGCCAGTAGTATTGCGGAGTGGGAACCCCAGCATTTT
CASSIAEWEPQHF
>NA|TRBV4-2|TRBJ1-2|NA
TGTGCCAGCAGTCAGAGCCGTGGCTACACCTTC
CASSQSRGYTF
>NA|TRBV6-2/TRBV6-3|TRBJ2-7|NA
TGTGCCAGCAGCCCCCGGAGGGTACTAACCTACGAGCAGTACTTC
CASSPRRVLTYEQYF
>NA|TRBV2|TRBJ1-1|NA
TGTGCCAGCAGTGATAACAGGTTAAGCACTGAAGCTTTCTTT
CASSDNRLSTEAFF
>NA|TRBV19|TRBJ2-5|NA
TGTGCCAGTAGACGGCAGAGTTCCCAAGAGACCCAGTACTTC
CASRRQSSQETQYF
>NA|TRBV7-2|TRBJ1-1|NA
TGTGCCAGCAGTTTAAACAGGGTGGGCACTGAAGCTTTCTTT
CASSLNRVGTEAFF
>NA|TRBV14|TRBJ1-6|NA
TGTGCCAGCAGCCAAGATACGACTAACGGGTTAAATTCACCCCTCCACTTT
CASSQDTTNGLNSPLHF
>NA|TRBV6-1|TRBJ1-5|NA
TGTGCCAGCAGTGAACTCGCAGGGACTCATCAGCCCCAGCATTTT
CASSELAGTHQPQHF
>NA|TRBV30|TRBJ1-1|NA
TGTGCCTGGAGGCGAGCGGGGGCAGGCACTGAAGCTTTCTTT
CAWRRAGAGTEAFF
>NA|TRBV10-3|TRBJ2-1|TRBD2
TGTGCCATCAGGACGACTAGCGGGACCCACAATGAGCAGTTCTTC
CAIRTTSGTHNEQFF
>NA|TRBV27|TRBJ2-7|NA
TGTGCCAGCAGTGGTCTGGGTTTCAGCTACGAGCAGTACTTC
CASSGLGFSYEQYF
>NA|TRBV5-6|TRBJ1-3|NA
TGTGCCAGCAGCTTGTACGGAAACACCATATATTTT
CASSLYGNTIYF
>NA|TRBV3-1/TRBV3-2|TRBJ2-3|TRBD1
TGTGCCAGCAGCCAAGTTAGGGGGCGGGTGGATACGCAGTATTTT
CASSQVRGRVDTQYF
>NA|TRBV18|TRBJ2-7|NA
TGTGCCAGCTCACGGGGTGGCTCCTACGAGCAGTACTTC
CASSRGGSYEQYF
>NA|TRBV30|TRBJ1-1|NA
TGTGCCTCCAAGACAGGTAGGAACACTGAAGCTTTCTTT
CASKTGRNTEAFF
>NA|TRBV5-1|TRBJ1-1|TRBD1
TGCGCCAGCAGCTCGGGGACAGGGGTCACTGAAGCTTTCTTT
CASSSGTGVTEAFF
>medium-sized|TRBV6-4|TRBJ2-2|NA
TGTGCCAGCAGTGAAGGGAACACCGGGGAGCTGTTTTTT
CASSEGNTGELFF
>NA|TRBV24-1|TRBJ1-2|NA
TGTGCCACCAGTGATGGGGCAGGGGAGAACTATGGCTACACCTTC
CATSDGAGENYGYTF
>NA|TRBV19|TRBJ2-7|TRBD1
TGTGCCAGTAGTATTGGGACAGGACACTACGAGCAGTACTTC
CASSIGTGHYEQYF
>NA|TRBV7-6|TRBJ2-7|NA
TGTGCCAGCAGCGTAGTCTCCGGGACACCCCACGAGCAGTACTTC
CASSVVSGTPHEQYF
>NA|TRBV4-2|TRBJ2-7|TRBD2
TGTGCCAGCAGCCAAGAAAGACTCTCTCACTTTCGAACTAGCGGTTCCTACGAGCAGTACTTC
CASSQERLSHFRTSGSYEQYF
>few|TRBV10-2|TRBJ1-3|TRBD1
TGCGCCAGCAACTCCAGGGGGTATGGAAACACCATATATTTT
CASNSRGYGNTIYF
>NA|TRBV5-4|TRBJ2-3|TRBD2
TGTGCCAGCAGCTGGAGGGCGGGAGGAGATACGCAGTATTTT
CASSWRAGGDTQYF
>once|TRBV12-3/TRBV12-4|TRBJ2-6|NA
TGTGCCAGCAGAATCACTGGGGCCAACGTCCTGACTTTC
CASRITGANVLTF
>NA|TRBV6-4|TRBJ2-5|TRBD2
TGTGCCAGCAGCGAGGAGGCGGGAGGGCACGAGACCCAGTACTTC
CASSEEAGGHETQYF
>NA|TRBV5-4|TRBJ2-2|TRBD1
TGTGCCAGCAGCTTGGGGGGGACAGGGCCGTCCGGGGAGCTGTTTTTT
CASSLGGTGPSGELFF
>once|TRBV11-2|TRBJ2-7|TRBD2
TGTGCCAGCAGCTCGGGACTAGCCTACGAGCAGTACTTC
CASSSGLAYEQYF
>NA|TRBV19|TRBJ1-6|TRBD1
TGTGCCAGTAGTCACAGGGGGGGTGGGTCACCCCTCCACTTT
CASSHRGGGSPLHF
>NA|TRBV7-3|TRBJ1-3|NA
TGTGCCAGCAGCTCCGGCCCACCTGGAAACACCATATATTTT
CASSSGPPGNTIYF
>once|TRBV28|TRBJ2-1|NA
TGTGCCAGCAGTAAAGTATTGCGGAGAGTTAGTTACAATGAGCAGTTCTTC
CASSKVLRRVSYNEQFF
>NA|TRBV2|TRBJ2-3|TRBD2
TGTGCCAGCAAGTCCGGGACTAGCGGGATGGGTACGCAGTATTTT
CASKSGTSGMGTQYF
>NA|TRBV6-2/TRBV6-3|TRBJ1-2|TRBD1
TGTGCCAGCAGTACAGACAGGGGAGGGAATGGCTACACCTTC
CASSTDRGGNGYTF
>NA|TRBV18|TRBJ1-5|NA
TGTGCCAGCTCACCCCCAGGTCGAGGGCTCCAAAGCAATCAGCCCCAGCATTTT
CASSPPGRGLQSNQPQHF
>NA|TRBV4-1|TRBJ2-4|NA
TGCGCCAGCAGCCAAGAAGAGAGAAGTACCTCGGCCAAAAACATTCAGTACTTC
CASSQEERSTSAKNIQYF
>NA|TRBV5-1|TRBJ2-3|NA
TGCGCCAGCAGCTGGAGGCGAGATACGCAGTATTTT
CASSWRRDTQYF
>NA|TRBV7-8|TRBJ1-3|NA
TGTGCCAGCAGTTCGGACGTGCGTACTAGAAACACCATATATTTT
CASSSDVRTRNTIYF
>NA|TRBV20-1|TRBJ1-5|NA
TGCAGTGCTAGTTCGGGACCTCAACGGCAGCCCCAGCATTTT
CSASSGPQRQPQHF
>NA|TRBV30|TRBJ1-1|TRBD1
TGTGCCTGGGGACAGGGGTTGAACACTGAAGCTTTCTTT
CAWGQGLNTEAFF
>NA|TRBV30|TRBJ1-1|NA
TGTGCCTGGAGTTACAGCATGAACACTGAAGCTTTCTTT
CAWSYSMNTEAFF
>NA|TRBV3-1/TRBV3-2|TRBJ2-7|TRBD1
TGTGCCAGCAGCCCGGACAGGGGGAAGAACGAGCAGTACTTC
CASSPDRGKNEQYF
>NA|TRBV10-2|TRBJ2-1|NA
TGCGCCAGCAGGGGCCTTCAGATCTCCTACAATGAGCAGTTCTTC
CASRGLQISYNEQFF
>NA|TRBV6-5|TRBJ1-1|NA
TGTGCCAGCAGTTACTCGAGGGCAGCTTGGAACACTGAAGCTTTCTTT
CASSYSRAAWNTEAFF
>NA|TRBV11-2|TRBJ2-7|NA
TGTGCCAGCAGCACCCCCGTCTTCGGCAGGGGTGACTACGAGCAGTACTTC
CASSTPVFGRGDYEQYF
>NA|TRBV25-1|TRBJ2-1|NA
TGTGCCAGCAGTGCTAGGGAGAACGGGGATGAGCAGTTCTTC
CASSARENGDEQFF